This T cell receptor beta chain was identified during a study of blood T cell repertoires in COVID-19. Study in general: PBMCs, B-cell-depleted T cells, or T cells were the source of the cDNA or gDNA that made up the material.

Per the authors' pipeline: Cell counts per sample came from amplifying reference gene primers. Clones were sequenced by immunoSEQ multiplex PCR, and TCRdb holds only the in-frame ones, with some missing. V, J and clone size are those of that table, while D and trimming were read from the DNA. The sample lists 100,000 to 150,000 clones; 79% were seen once. The CDR3 loop spans 13 amino acids. The V gene's germline CDR1 is GTSNPN and CDR2 SVGIG (reference sequence). J gave up 2 bases and V 5 bases, and 6 bases lay outside the gene matches. The chain carries TRBV30 and TRBJ2-7, with 7 positions matching TRBD1. Sequenced sample: peripheral blood. This TCR was sampled from a man aged 35 to 55 with active or convalescent COVID-19. This chain's CDR3 is CAWYRDRPYEQYF. CDR3 bases: TGTGCCTGGTACCGGGACAGACCCTACGAGCAGTACTTC. Drawing the rest from reference TRBV30 and TRBJ2-7, the complete variable domain is SQTIHQWPATLVQPVGSPLSLECTVEGTSNPNLYWYRQAAGRGLQLLFYSVGIGQISSEVPQNLSASRPQDRQFILSSKKLLLSDSGFYLCAWYRDRPYEQYFGPGTRLTVT.